The 16 T cell receptor beta chains given below trace back to one sample, sequenced in a study of breast tumors, draining lymph nodes, adjacent tissues. The lymph nodes were axillary draining lymph nodes from breast cancer patients. TCRdb recomputed calls from the multiplex PCR reads with MiXCR, one row per CDR3 protein. The sample consists of 250,000 or so distinct CDR3 sequences, 30% of them appearing once. The specimen sequenced was axillary lymph node tissue. The receptors shown here come from a female donor with breast cancer. Some clones in this sample may be carry-over from other donors' samples.

The chain links TRBV7-9 to TRBJ1-1; D is possibly TRBD1 (5 bases). Trimming left V 5 bases short and J 4 bases short, with 14 bases between. CDR3 length equals 14 residues. CDR1 SEHNR and CDR2 FQNEAQ come from the germline V gene (reference sequence). This chain's CDR3 is CASSAQGLTTEAFF. The CDR3, as DNA: TGTGCCAGCAGCGCTCAGGGTCTAACCACTGAAGCTTTCTTT.

Many counts were recorded for this clonotype. The rearrangement joins TRBV12-3 or TRBV12-4 to TRBJ1-2; D may be TRBD1 (5 bases). V lost 3 bases and J lost 7, with 12 bases in between. This CDR3 is built from 13 residues. The CDR3, as DNA: TGTGCCAGCAGTTTGCGGGGCGCGGTTGGCTACACCTTC. Its protein is CASSLRGAVGYTF.

The V gene is TRBV29-1, the J gene TRBJ1-1; D remains unclear. CDR3 length: 13 amino acids. CDR1 and CDR2 from the germline V gene are SQVTM and ANQGSEA. V was shortened by 4 bases and J by 3 bases, with 12 bases between the two germline ends. CDR3 bases: TGCAGCGTTGCGGGGAAATTGGACACTGAAGCTTTCTTT. Translation: CSVAGKLDTEAFF.

The sample holds many counts of this clonotype. The chain employs TRBV12-3 or TRBV12-4 and TRBJ2-1; possible D gene TRBD1, 5 bases. Trimming stripped 7 bases from V and 4 bases from J, with 11 bases between. The CDR3 length is 13 residues. The CDR3 DNA follows: TGTGCCAGCACCCAGGACACATACAATGAGCAGTTCTTC. Protein product: CASTQDTYNEQFF.

This chain joins TRBV7-2 and TRBJ2-4; TRBD1 might be the D (6 bases). The germline CDR1 and CDR2 sequences are SGHTA and FQGNSA. V gave up 5 bases and J gave up 3 bases, with 14 bases separating them. CDR3 size: 15 residues. CDR3 protein: CASSRNRDNKNIQYF. CDR3 bases: TGTGCCAGCAGCCGTAACCGGGACAACAAAAACATTCAGTACTTC.

At least ten counts were recorded for this clonotype. The chain recombines TRBV19 with TRBJ2-3; the D gene is possibly TRBD2 (6 bases). Trimming took 3 bases from V and 2 from J, leaving 9 bases between them. From germline, CDR1 is LNHDA and CDR2 SQIVND (reference sequence). This CDR3 is built from 14 residues. CDR3 bases: TGTGCCAGTAGTATGGCGGGGATCACAGATACGCAGTATTTT. Translating gives CASSMAGITDTQYF.

This clonotype has at least ten counts. J is TRBJ2-2 and V is TRBV11-2; D gene uncertain. V was pared by 3 bases and J by 5 bases, with 7 bases between. The CDR3 sequence is 13 residues long. CDR1 and CDR2 from the germline V gene are SGHAT and FQNNGV. This chain's CDR3 is CASSFGRTGELFF. CDR3 bases: TGTGCCAGCAGCTTTGGGCGTACCGGGGAGCTGTTTTTT.

The table lists this clonotype with many counts. The V and J genes are TRBV20-1 and TRBJ1-5; D perhaps matches TRBD1 (5 bases). V dropped 6 bases and J dropped 4 bases, with 16 bases sitting between them. The CDR3 is 14 residues long. The germline V gene has CDR1 DFQATT and CDR2 SNEGSKA (reference sequence). Here the CDR3 reads CSAVGQGLNQPQHF. The DNA of the CDR3 is TGCAGTGCGGTAGGGCAGGGCCTAAATCAGCCCCAGCATTTT.

With regard to this clonotype: Since no conserved phenylalanine or tryptophan closes the CDR3, a read error is the likely cause. This rearrangement joins TRBV20-1 to TRBJ1-1, with TRBD1 as a possible D gene (6 bases). With 5 bases removed from V and 0 bases from J, the gap between germline ends came to 13 bases. The CDR3 is 14 residues long. The germline V gene encodes CDR1 DFQATT and CDR2 SNEGSKA (reference sequence). CDR3 nucleotide sequence: TGCAGTGCTTCCCAAGGGGGGGTGAACACTGAAGCTTTCCTT. Translation gives CSASQGGVNTEAFL.

This clonotype was seen ten or more times. The CDR3 nucleotides read TGTGCCAGCAGCCGCCCTATCAGCGGGAGTGAGCAGTTCTTC. Amino acid sequence: CASSRPISGSEQFF. The J gene is TRBJ2-1, the V gene TRBV7-2; 8 positions match TRBD2. Germline V gene sequence: CDR1 SGHTA, CDR2 FQGNSA. The CDR3 is 14 amino acids. Germline trimming cut 5 bases from V and 9 bases from J; bases unmatched to any gene: 9.

This clonotype was detected ten times or more. CDR3 residues: CASSVTSGRASEQFF. CDR3 in DNA: TGTGCCAGCAGCGTTACTAGCGGGAGGGCCTCTGAGCAGTTCTTC. The chain joins TRBV2 to TRBJ2-1; 13 bases are shared with TRBD2. The CDR3 has 15 amino acids. Germline lookup yields CDR1 SNHLY and CDR2 FYNNEI. After removal of 6 bases from V and 9 bases from J, the junction contained 8 bases not matched to a gene.

This clonotype was picked up many times. This chain's CDR3 is CSANPGTRRETQYF. CDR3 sequence (DNA): TGCAGTGCTAACCCGGGAACTAGGAGAGAGACCCAGTACTTC. The chain joins TRBV20-1 to TRBJ2-5; maybe TRBD2 (5 bases). The CDR3 loop spans 14 amino acids. Germline V lookup: CDR1 DFQATT, CDR2 SNEGSKA (reference sequence). V lost 4 bases and J 4 bases, leaving 16 bases between the germline ends.

This clonotype was detected ten times or more. CDR3 in amino acids: CASSGRTVTNYGYTF. As DNA, the CDR3 is TGTGCCAGCAGCGGAAGGACAGTGACTAACTATGGCTACACCTTC. The chain employs TRBV7-2 and TRBJ1-2, with TRBD1 as a possible D gene (6 bases). The germline gives CDR1 SGHTA, CDR2 FQGNSA. Trimming took 5 bases from V and 0 from J, leaving 13 bases between them. This CDR3 region has 15 residues. Using reference TRBV7-2 and TRBJ1-2 for the parts outside the CDR3, the full variable domain is GAGVSQSPSNKVTEKGKDVELRCDPISGHTALYWYRQSLGQGLEFLIYFQGNSAPDKSGLPSDRFSAERTGGSVSTLTIQRTQQEDSAVYLCASSGRTVTNYGYTFGSGTRLTVV.

This clonotype came up a few times. A read error may be the cause here, since a much bigger clone is one base away. The rearrangement joins TRBV20-1 to TRBJ2-7; 7 bases line up with TRBD1. V shed 2 bases and J 6 bases; nucleotides not matched to a gene: 10. This CDR3 is 14 amino acids long. Germline V lookup: CDR1 DFQATT, CDR2 SNEGSKA (reference sequence). CDR3 nucleotide sequence: TGCAGTGCTAGACCGGGACAGACAGTCTCCGAGCAGTACTTC. It encodes CSARPGQTVSEQYF.

Regarding this clonotype: Compared with germline, one end of the junction differs, possibly owing to a read error. The chain carries TRBV18 and TRBJ1-4; the D is unclear. There are 12 residues in the CDR3. From germline, CDR1 is KGHSH and CDR2 LQKENI. CDR3 DNA: TGTGCCAGCTCACCGGCTAATGGAAAACTGTTTTTT. Its protein product is CASSPANGKLFF.

In this sample, this clonotype turned up many times. The chain uses TRBV20-1 and TRBJ1-2; 7 bases map to TRBD1. Looked up from germline, CDR1 is DFQATT and CDR2 is SNEGSKA (reference sequence). The CDR3 extends over 12 amino acids. Unmatched junction bases numbered 5, after V lost 3 bases and J lost 7 bases. CDR3 DNA: TGCAGTGCTAGCTCAGGGGGACTTGGCTACACCTTC. Translated, it gives CSASSGGLGYTF.